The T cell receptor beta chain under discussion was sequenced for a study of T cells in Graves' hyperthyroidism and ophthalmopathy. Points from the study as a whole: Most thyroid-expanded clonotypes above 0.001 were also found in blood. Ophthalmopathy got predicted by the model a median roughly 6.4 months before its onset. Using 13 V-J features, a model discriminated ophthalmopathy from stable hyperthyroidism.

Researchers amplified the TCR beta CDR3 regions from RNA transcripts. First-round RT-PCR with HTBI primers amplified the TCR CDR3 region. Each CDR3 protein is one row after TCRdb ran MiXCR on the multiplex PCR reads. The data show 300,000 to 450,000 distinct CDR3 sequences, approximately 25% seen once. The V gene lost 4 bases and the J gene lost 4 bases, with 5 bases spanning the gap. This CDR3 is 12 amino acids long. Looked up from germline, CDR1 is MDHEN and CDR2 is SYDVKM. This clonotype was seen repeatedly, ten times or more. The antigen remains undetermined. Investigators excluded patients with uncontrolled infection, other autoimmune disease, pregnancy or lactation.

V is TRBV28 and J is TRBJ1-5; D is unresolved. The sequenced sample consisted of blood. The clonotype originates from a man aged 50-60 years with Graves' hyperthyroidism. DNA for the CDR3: TGTGCCAGCAGTTACCGAAATCAGCCCCAGCATTTT. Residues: CASSYRNQPQHF. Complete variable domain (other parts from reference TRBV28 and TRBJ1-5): DVKVTQSSRYLVKRTGEKVFLECVQDMDHENMFWYRQDPGLGLRLIYFSYDVKMKEKGDIPEGYSVSREKKERFSLILESASTNQTSMYLCASSYRNQPQHFGDGTRLSIL.